This T cell receptor (beta chain) was captured in a study of PD-1 blockade in mismatch repair-deficient tumors. Study details: All were previously treated, progressing patients with approximately 11 mismatch repair-deficient cancer types.

Using immunoSEQ multiplex PCR, the repertoire was profiled, and TCRdb retains in-frame clones only, with some absent. The data show more than 15,000 clones, roughly 84% seen once. The sequences come from PBMCs, collected before pembrolizumab treatment. The receptor was derived from an adult with mismatch repair-deficient cancer.

CDR3 in amino acids: CASSLNGRAGNTIYF. Here the CDR3 DNA reads TGTGCCAGCAGCTTAAATGGCAGGGCTGGAAACACCATATATTTT. The rearrangement uses TRBV7-3 and TRBJ1-3; weak D call: TRBD1 (5 bases). The length of the CDR3 is 15 residues. Germline V gene data show CDR1 as SGHTA and CDR2 as FQGTGA. Trimming stripped 1 base from V and 2 bases from J, with 9 bases between.